Following are 23 T cell receptor beta chains from one sample sequenced in a study of CD8 T cells in ankylosing spondylitis. Their cognate antigens are unknown. Overall study results and limits: Made up of eight highly homologous variants, a TCR beta motif appeared characteristic of ankylosing spondylitis blood.

MiXCR, applied by TCRdb to the 5' RACE reads, yields one record per CDR3 protein. The data hold about 840,000 distinct CDR3 sequences, with 12% observed a single time. Specimen: blood, either unsorted or a sorted T cell fraction (not recorded which). The receptors were gathered from a male donor with ankylosing spondylitis.

The DNA of the CDR3 is TGTGCCAGCAGCCACCCCGCCAGGGGAGGCGAGACCCAGTACTTC. This sequence encodes CASSHPARGGETQYF. The V and J genes are TRBV6-1 and TRBJ2-5, with D possibly being TRBD1 or TRBD2 (6 bases each). V was shortened by 6 bases and J by 5 bases, with 19 bases between the two germline ends. The germline V gene has CDR1 MNHNS and CDR2 SASEGT. The CDR3 runs to 15 residues.

This clonotype was counted between two and nine times. V usage is TRBV6-1 and J usage is TRBJ2-5, with a tentative D call TRBD1 (6 bases). V dropped 7 bases and J dropped 0 bases, with 18 bases sitting between them. Germline-derived CDR1 and CDR2 are MNHNS and SASEGT. The length of the CDR3 is 16 residues. In DNA, the CDR3 is TGTGCCAGCACCAGCACGGACAGTTGGTACCAAGAGACCCAGTACTTC. Residues: CASTSTDSWYQETQYF.

A few counts support this clonotype. The chain carries TRBV12-3 or TRBV12-4 and TRBJ1-5, with no clear D. The CDR3 spans 16 residues. Trimming cost V 5 bases and J 0 bases, with 14 bases left between them. This CDR3 is CASSPRTVYSNQPQHF. Here the CDR3 DNA reads TGTGCCAGCAGTCCCCGGACGGTTTATAGCAATCAGCCCCAGCATTTT.

The rearrangement joins TRBV6-5 to TRBJ2-1; 10 nucleotides line up with TRBD2. This CDR3 contains 15 residues. Germline V lookup: CDR1 MNHEY, CDR2 SVGAGI. The V segment lost 0 bases and the J segment 8 bases; nucleotides outside the gene matches: 4. The CDR3 DNA reads as TGTGCCAGCAGTTACTCGGCTAGCGGGGGCCATGAGCAGTTCTTC. Translated: CASSYSASGGHEQFF.

This clonotype has a count of ten or more. The rearrangement joins TRBV6-1 to TRBJ1-2; a weak D match, TRBD1 (5 bases). Looked up from germline, CDR1 is MNHNS and CDR2 is SASEGT. Trimming cost V 4 bases and J 4 bases, with 7 bases left between them. The CDR3 has 12 residues. CDR3 coding DNA: TGTGCCAGCAGTGTGACAGTCTATGGCTACACCTTC. This translates into CASSVTVYGYTF.

This chain uses TRBV7-2 with TRBJ1-2; no clear D. The CDR3 is made up of 16 amino acids. V was shortened by 2 bases and J by 2 bases, with 15 bases between the two germline ends. Germline CDR1 and CDR2: SGHTA and FQGNSA. CDR3 loop: CASSLMAHGRNYGYTF. The CDR3 bases are TGTGCCAGCAGCTTAATGGCACACGGGCGGAACTATGGCTACACCTTC.

The chain combines TRBV28 with TRBJ1-3; D possibly corresponds to TRBD1 (5 bases). The germline V gene has CDR1 MDHEN and CDR2 SYDVKM. The CDR3 consists of 15 residues. The V and J ends lost 6 bases and 4 bases respectively, with 16 bases between them. As DNA, the CDR3 is TGTGCCAGCAGCCCTCCGACAGCCCTCGGAAACACCATATATTTT. It codes for CASSPPTALGNTIYF.

The J gene is TRBJ1-5, the V gene TRBV20-1, with D hard to call. The CDR3 runs 15 residues. Deletions cut 0 bases from V and 6 bases from J, with 15 bases between. Germline values: CDR1 DFQATT, CDR2 SNEGSKA (reference sequence). CDR3 sequence: CSARDQVRGGQPQHF. The CDR3 DNA reads as TGCAGTGCTAGAGATCAGGTCAGAGGCGGTCAGCCCCAGCATTTT.

This clonotype came up a few times. The chain joins TRBV20-1 to TRBJ2-2, with D hard to call. The CDR3 is 14 amino acids. Trimming cost V 2 bases and J 4 bases, with 11 bases left between them. The germline V gene has CDR1 DFQATT and CDR2 SNEGSKA (reference sequence). The CDR3 reads CSARNPYPTGELFF. Here the CDR3 DNA reads TGCAGTGCTAGAAATCCCTACCCCACCGGGGAGCTGTTTTTT.

This clonotype was found many times. The chain is built from TRBV4-3 and TRBJ2-5; D unresolved. There are 8 residues in the CDR3. V dropped 5 bases and J dropped 10 bases, with 2 bases sitting between them. Germline CDR1 reads LGHNA; CDR2 reads YSLEER. CDR3 DNA sequence: TGCGCCAGCAGCTACCAGTACTTC. It encodes CASSYQYF.

This clonotype appeared many times. The chain links TRBV5-1 to TRBJ2-7; TRBD2 is a possible D gene (6 bases). The CDR3 is 15 residues long. Trimming cost V 4 bases and J 4 bases, with 18 bases left between them. The germline gives CDR1 SGHRS, CDR2 YFSETQ. CDR3 protein: CASSAGPAGSYEQYF. The CDR3 region has the DNA TGCGCCAGCAGCGCAGGACCGGCGGGGTCATACGAGCAGTACTTC.

This clonotype was observed at least ten times. The chain couples TRBV7-9 to TRBJ1-3, with D perhaps TRBD1 (6 bases). The CDR3 totals 16 residues. V lost 5 bases and J 0 bases, leaving 14 bases between the germline ends. The germline gives CDR1 SEHNR, CDR2 FQNEAQ (reference sequence). The CDR3 loop is CASSLKTGLSGNTIYF. CDR3 bases: TGTGCCAGCAGCCTGAAGACAGGCCTCTCTGGAAACACCATATATTTT.

The rearrangement links TRBV20-1 to TRBJ2-7, with TRBD2 matching 7 bases. This CDR3 is 13 amino acids long. Trimming took 5 bases from V and 3 from J; bases not matched to a gene: 7. Germline CDR1 DFQATT, CDR2 SNEGSKA (reference sequence). The CDR3 sequence is CSAPRLARYEQYF. CDR3 nucleotides: TGCAGTGCTCCCAGACTAGCCCGCTACGAGCAGTACTTC.

The table lists this clonotype with a few counts. V and J are TRBV7-3 and TRBJ2-1; 11 bases agree with TRBD2. CDR3 length equals 15 residues. The germline V gene has CDR1 SGHTA and CDR2 FQGTGA. V lost 5 bases to trimming and J lost 1 base; unmatched junction nucleotides: 1. The CDR3 loop reads CASSTSGGSYNEQFF. Written as DNA, the CDR3 is TGTGCCAGCAGCACTAGCGGGGGTTCCTACAATGAGCAGTTCTTC.

At least ten counts were recorded for this clonotype. The gene calls are TRBV11-1 and TRBJ1-2; 7 bases fit TRBD1. With 6 bases clipped from V and 4 bases from J, the junction kept 20 bases outside the gene matches. The CDR3 runs 18 residues. The germline gives CDR1 SGHAT, CDR2 FQDESV (reference sequence). CDR3 nucleotides: TGTGCCAGCAGACCCAACCTCGGAGGGGGCGCGAAAATCTATGGCTACACCTTC. It is translated as CASRPNLGGGAKIYGYTF.

The V call is TRBV5-1, the J call TRBJ2-2; D remains ambiguous. Between the trimmed V and J ends, which lost 0 bases and 2 bases, there was a span of 8 bases. This CDR3 contains 15 residues. The germline V gene has CDR1 SGHRS and CDR2 YFSETQ. Here the CDR3 reads CASSLERPNTGELFF. Written as DNA, the CDR3 is TGCGCCAGCAGCTTGGAAAGGCCTAACACCGGGGAGCTGTTTTTT.

This clonotype has just a few counts. The chain employs TRBV7-9 and TRBJ2-7, with unresolved D. The ends were cut back, 1 base at V and 5 bases at J, with 9 bases in the middle. The germline CDR1 and CDR2 sequences are SEHNR and FQNEAQ (reference sequence). The CDR3 covers 13 residues. CDR3 protein: CASSLVPLHEQYF. The CDR3 region has the DNA TGTGCCAGCAGCTTAGTGCCCCTGCACGAGCAGTACTTC.

This clonotype was recorded at least ten times. This chain joins TRBV7-8 and TRBJ2-5, with 11 bases lining up with TRBD2. Germline CDR1 is SGHVS and CDR2 is FQNEAQ. This CDR3 region has 15 residues. V shed 5 bases and J 5 bases; nucleotides not matched to a gene: 7. CDR3 sequence: CASSHRLAGLETQYF. CDR3 coding DNA: TGTGCCAGCAGCCACCGACTAGCGGGATTGGAGACCCAGTACTTC.

This clonotype has just a few counts. The gene calls are TRBV10-3 and TRBJ2-1; TRBD2 matches at 8 bases. J gave up 6 bases and V 0 bases, and 7 bases lay outside the gene matches. Germline CDR1 is ENHRY and CDR2 is SYGVKD. The CDR3 consists of 16 residues. CDR3 sequence: CAISESAPTSANEQFF. CDR3 bases: TGTGCCATCAGTGAGTCGGCCCCGACTAGCGCCAATGAGCAGTTCTTC.

This clonotype was observed at least ten times. CDR3 residues: CSARIGLPYEQYF. The CDR3 DNA reads TGCAGTGCTAGGATAGGACTCCCCTACGAGCAGTACTTC. The V call is TRBV20-1, the J call TRBJ2-7; maybe TRBD2 (5 bases). The CDR3 has 13 amino acids. V gave up 3 bases and J gave up 2 bases, with 11 bases separating them. Looked up from germline, CDR1 is DFQATT and CDR2 is SNEGSKA (reference sequence).

This clonotype was picked up many times. J is TRBJ2-7 and V is TRBV20-1, with TRBD2 matching 7 bases. Trimming removed 5 bases from V and 1 base from J; junction bases left unmatched: 8. CDR1 and CDR2 (germline): DFQATT, SNEGSKA (reference sequence). This CDR3 comprises 14 residues. CDR3 sequence reads: CSAGGRGDSYEQYF. The CDR3 region has the DNA TGCAGTGCTGGGGGTCGGGGGGATTCCTACGAGCAGTACTTC.

This clonotype has at least ten counts. This chain connects TRBV19 to TRBJ2-2; D might be TRBD1 (6 bases). Germline loops: CDR1 LNHDA, CDR2 SQIVND (reference sequence). The V gene lost 4 bases and the J gene lost 5 bases, with 11 bases spanning the gap. This CDR3 has 14 amino acids. In DNA, the CDR3 is TGTGCCAGTAGTACTGGACAGCTAACCGGGGAGCTGTTTTTT. Translation gives CASSTGQLTGELFF.

This chain joins TRBV20-1 and TRBJ2-7; TRBD1 aligns across 7 bases. The CDR3 loop spans 15 amino acids. Germline assignment: CDR1 DFQATT and CDR2 SNEGSKA (reference sequence). The V gene end was trimmed by 6 bases and the J gene end by 5 bases; junction bases not matched to a gene: 16. The CDR3 region is CSAGPGGNVYHEQYF. The CDR3 coding sequence is TGCAGTGCAGGACCAGGGGGAAATGTTTATCACGAGCAGTACTTC.